The 10 T cell receptor delta chains reported below all come from one sample, sequenced in a study of γδ T cells in repeated Plasmodium falciparum infection (dated by TCRdb to about 2021). For bulk TCR repertoire analysis, Vgamma9/Vdelta2+ and Vdelta2-negative gammadelta T cell populations were flow-sorted out of peripheral blood mononuclear cells. The receptor library was made with multiplex PCR. The run used an Illumina MiSeq. TCRdb processed the public reads again with the CATT caller, after which rows with matching DNA were combined. In this sample the table shows some 51,000 delta-chain clones, roughly 1.9% of which occur a single time. The biggest ten clones account for roughly 25% of the sample. The specimen sequenced was gamma-delta T cells from blood. These receptors were taken from a pool of human donors (malaria-infected and uninfected, not separated).

A remark on this clone: The protein recorded in TCRdb matches a much larger clone and deviates from this DNA's translation at residue 18, suggesting a read error; the protein here is obtained by translating the DNA. This chain connects TRDV1 to TRDJ1, with TRDD3 identical over 9 bases. No J gene is reported in TCRdb; it was inferred here by comparing the DNA with germline. This CDR3 spans 21 amino acids. Per germline, CDR1 TSWWSYY and CDR2 QGS. The CDR3 region is CALGELPFRYWGTSYTDELIF. DNA for the CDR3: TGTGCTCTTGGGGAACTTCCCTTCAGGTACTGGGGGACCTCGTACACCGATGAACTCATCTTT.

This clone came up many times. This is likely an artifact of a read error, given a far larger clone one base away. Other DNA variants within this sample encode the same CDR3. The chain uses TRDV1 and TRDJ1; 7 bases map to TRDD3. Germline-derived CDR1 and CDR2 are TSWWSYY and QGS. V lost 5 bases to trimming and J lost 3 bases; unmatched junction nucleotides: 18. The CDR3 is made up of 18 amino acids. CDR3 in DNA: TGTGCTCTTGGGACCCGATTCCCGTACTGGGGAATCTCCGATAAACTCATCTTT. Protein: CALGTRFPYWGISDKLIF.

This clone turned up a few times. A far larger clone is one base from this, pointing to a likely read error. The same CDR3 can be traced to other DNA sequences in this sample. V usage is TRDV1 and J usage is TRDJ1; D gene uncertain. TCRdb records no J gene; here it was assigned by comparing the DNA to germline. Trimming removed 3 bases from V and 0 bases from J, with 26 bases in between. This CDR3 comprises 20 residues. Germline CDR1 reads TSWWSYY; CDR2 reads QGS. The CDR3 bases are TGTGCTCTTGGGGATTCGGGGCACTTCGCGTCCGGGTGGTACACCGATAAACTCATCTTT. Protein product: CALGDSGHFASGWYTDKLIF.

About this clone: TCRdb records a much larger clone's protein for this DNA, with a difference at residue 16 that likely arises from a read error; the protein given is the translation of the DNA. The chain joins TRDV3 to TRDJ1; the match to TRDD3 covers 12 bases. The J gene, missing from TCRdb, was assigned here through DNA to germline matching. Per the germline V gene, CDR1 is TVYSNPD and CDR2 is GDNSRS (reference sequence). Losses at the gene ends were 3 bases for V and 3 bases for J; bases not matched to a gene: 35. The CDR3 length is 24 residues. CDR3 loop: CALIGSLPLLPLGDTPEFPDKLIF. In DNA, the CDR3 is TGTGCCTTAATAGGAAGCCTTCCCCTTCTCCCCCTGGGGGATACGCCGGAGTTCCCCGATAAACTCATCTTT.

This clone was counted between two and nine times. The protein recorded in TCRdb matches a much larger clone and deviates from this DNA's translation at residue 10, suggesting a read error; the protein here is obtained by translating the DNA. V usage is TRDV1 and J usage is TRDJ1, with 11 bases lining up with TRDD3. TCRdb lists no J gene, so it was determined here by aligning the DNA to germline. Unmatched junction bases numbered 22, after V lost 1 base and J lost 3 bases. The germline V gene has CDR1 TSWWSYY and CDR2 QGS. The CDR3 consists of 22 residues. This chain's CDR3 is CALGEPFSSAGGYYYGPDKLIF. CDR3 DNA sequence: TGTGCTCTTGGGGAACCCTTTTCCTCCGCTGGGGGATACTATTATGGGCCCGATAAACTCATCTTT.

This clone was detected many times. A far more abundant clone sits one base away, making this likely a read error. This sample includes further DNA sequences coding for the same CDR3. For the V gene the call is TRDV1; the J gene has no call; no check of the table's D call, TRDD3, against the DNA was made. Germline V CDR1 and CDR2: TSWWSYY, QGS. CDR3 size: 19 residues. CDR3 sequence (DNA): TGTGCTCTTGGGGAACGTCAGGACCACACCGGGCCTTACACCGATAAACTCATCTTC. Translating gives CALGERQDHTGPYTDKLIF.

This clone was detected many times. This chain joins TRDV1 and TRDJ1, with 10 bases lining up with TRDD3. In germline, CDR1 is TSWWSYY, CDR2 QGS. V shed 1 base, J shed 0 bases, and the junction held 20 bases outside the gene matches. The CDR3 runs to 22 residues. CDR3 in amino acids: CALGEPPHTPYWGIGYTDKLIF. The CDR3 DNA is TGTGCTCTTGGGGAACCCCCCCATACCCCTTACTGGGGGATCGGCTACACCGATAAACTCATCTTT.

Concerning this clone: This sequence is one base from a far larger clone and is likely a read error. The V gene is TRDV1, the J gene TRDJ1; 7 bases align to TRDD3. No J gene is reported in TCRdb; it was inferred here by comparing the DNA with germline. The V and J ends lost 2 bases and 7 bases, in that order; junction bases with no gene match: 22. The germline CDR1 and CDR2 sequences are TSWWSYY and QGS. The length of the CDR3 is 19 residues. The CDR3 DNA follows: TGTGCTCTTGGGGAAATGTTTTTCCCCCAGGACTGGGGCTCTGGTAAACTCATCTTT. Translating it yields CALGEMFFPQDWGSGKLIF.

As for this clone: The translation of this DNA and the TCRdb protein of a much larger clone differ at residue 11, probably owing to a read error; the protein shown here is translated from the DNA. The chain joins TRDV1 to TRDJ1; TRDD3 matches 11 bases. As TCRdb names no J gene, one was assigned here on the basis of a DNA match to germline. The CDR3 length is 23 residues. V dropped 2 bases and J dropped 3; count of bases not matched to a gene: 26. In germline, CDR1 is TSWWSYY, CDR2 QGS. CDR3 protein: CALGEFGPPTGWGIPSSSDKLIF. The CDR3 DNA reads TGTGCTCTTGGGGAATTTGGCCCTCCTACCGGCTGGGGGATACCTAGTTCTTCCGATAAACTCATCTTT.

Only a few counts were recorded for this clone. The TCRdb protein, from a much larger clone, departs from this DNA's translation at residue 3, likely by read error; the protein shown derives from the DNA. V and J are TRAV38-2/DV8 and TRDJ1, with 8 bases matching TRDD3. Germline matching of the DNA provided the J gene here, since TCRdb leaves it blank. CDR3 length: 13 residues. CDR1 and CDR2 from the germline V gene are TSESDYY and QEAYKQQN. CDR3 protein: CAHRGYYTDKLIF. Written as DNA, the CDR3 is TGTGCTCATAGGGGATACTACACCGATAAACTCATCTTT.